The 27 T cell receptor beta chains reported below all come from one sample, sequenced in a study of cytomegalovirus exposure and HLA in healthy donors (dated by TCRdb to 2016 to 2017). Library preparation was by the immunoSEQ multiplex PCR assay. The multiplex PCR relied on a mix of 60 forward primers for TCR Vbeta segments and 13 reverse primers for TCR Jbeta segments. As stored in TCRdb, this immuneACCESS dataset retains in-frame rearrangements with V and J assigned. A fraction of the clones does not appear; measured against another copy, unresolved V genes explain less than half of the discrepancy, and the remainder lacks a known reason. A total of about 160,000 clones appear in this sample, about 73% of them only once. The ten biggest clones cover 2.5% to 3.5% of the sample. Sequencing used PBMCs. Receptors originate from a middle-aged woman in good health and CMV-seronegative.

The CDR3 is CASMSAHSSYNSPLHF. CDR3 nucleotides: TGTGCCAGTATGTCCGCCCATAGCTCCTATAATTCACCCCTCCACTTT. The chain has TRBV19 and TRBJ1-6; D is unresolved. In germline, CDR1 is LNHDA, CDR2 SQIVND (reference sequence). Trimming pared 7 bases from V and 0 bases from J, leaving 13 bases between. The CDR3 has 16 amino acids.

This chain connects TRBV4-1 to TRBJ2-2, with 12 bases lining up with TRBD2. The CDR3 has 21 residues. Germline values: CDR1 MGHRA, CDR2 YSYEKL. J gave up 5 bases and V 1 base, and 17 bases lay outside the gene matches. CDR3 sequence: CASSQVRFGLAGGPRTGELFF. The CDR3 nucleotides read TGCGCCAGCAGCCAAGTACGATTCGGGCTAGCGGGGGGGCCAAGAACCGGGGAGCTGTTTTTT.

The chain carries TRBV6-5 and TRBJ2-1; 7 bases match TRBD2. Germline trimming cut 2 bases from V and 10 bases from J; bases unmatched to any gene: 8. CDR1 is MNHEY and CDR2 is SVGAGI in the germline V gene. The CDR3 totals 14 residues. CDR3: CASSYERGMEEQFF. The CDR3 coding sequence is TGTGCCAGCAGTTACGAGCGGGGCATGGAAGAGCAGTTCTTC.

CDR3 nucleotides: TGTGCCAGCAGCACCTCTCGCGCGGTGGAGACCCAGTACTTC. Protein: CASSTSRAVETQYF. The chain carries TRBV27 and TRBJ2-5, with unresolved D. CDR1 is MNHEY, CDR2 SMNVEV, per germline (reference sequence). V was cut by 6 bases and J by 5 bases, with 16 bases left in between. The CDR3 is 14 residues long.

The chain has TRBV5-1 and TRBJ1-1; unclear D gene. The germline V gene encodes CDR1 SGHRS and CDR2 YFSETQ. Trimming took off 0 bases at V and 7 bases at J, with 10 bases between the two ends. The CDR3 extends over 13 amino acids. The CDR3 region is CASSLGALGEAFF. Here the CDR3 DNA reads TGCGCCAGCAGCTTGGGGGCGCTGGGTGAAGCTTTCTTT.

The rearrangement uses TRBV9 and TRBJ2-7, with D possibly TRBD2 on 5 matching bases. CDR3 size: 14 residues. CDR1 and CDR2 (germline): SGDLS, YYNGEE. Trimming left V 0 bases short and J 3 bases short, with 10 bases between. CDR3 region: CASSVGRGNYEQYF. DNA of the CDR3: TGTGCCAGCAGCGTAGGTCGGGGTAACTACGAGCAGTACTTC.

The rearrangement joins TRBV5-1 to TRBJ1-1; D is possibly TRBD1 (5 bases). Germline V lookup: CDR1 SGHRS, CDR2 YFSETQ. The CDR3 length is 14 residues. V gave up 6 bases and J gave up 2 bases, with 14 bases separating them. The CDR3 sequence: CASIDETGNTEAFF. The CDR3 DNA follows: TGCGCCAGCATTGATGAAACAGGTAACACTGAAGCTTTCTTT.

The rearrangement joins TRBV9 to TRBJ1-2; TRBD1 agrees at 8 bases. The CDR3 loop spans 13 amino acids. The V segment lost 5 bases and the J segment 5 bases; nucleotides outside the gene matches: 5. Germline loops: CDR1 SGDLS, CDR2 YYNGEE. The CDR3 region has the DNA TGTGCCAGCAGATCCGACAGGGGATATGGCTACACCTTC. This sequence encodes CASRSDRGYGYTF.

The V call is TRBV19, the J call TRBJ1-2, with D tentatively TRBD1 (6 bases). The CDR3 is 15 residues long. Germline CDR1 is LNHDA and CDR2 is SQIVND (reference sequence). V shed 6 bases and J shed 9 bases, with 23 bases lying between them. CDR3 loop: CASSKARGPPGRYTF. In nucleotides, the CDR3 is TGTGCCAGTAGCAAAGCCAGGGGCCCGCCAGGTCGCTACACCTTC.

This clone was seen a few times. The CDR3 spells CASSYSRGVGEKLFF. CDR3 DNA sequence: TGTGCCAGCAGTTACTCCAGGGGGGTGGGTGAAAAACTGTTTTTT. The chain is built from TRBV6-6 and TRBJ1-4; 7 nucleotides line up with TRBD1. Germline CDR1 and CDR2: MNHNY and SVGAGI (reference sequence). V lost 0 bases and J lost 7; bases outside the gene matches: 5. CDR3 size: 15 residues.

V gene TRBV9 combines with J gene TRBJ2-2; 11 nucleotides agree with TRBD2. The CDR3 loop spans 16 amino acids. The germline gives CDR1 SGDLS, CDR2 YYNGEE. Losses at the gene ends were 4 bases for V and 7 bases for J; bases not matched to a gene: 9. Here the CDR3 reads CASSPSSGGPVGELFF. The CDR3 bases are TGTGCCAGCAGCCCTTCTAGCGGGGGGCCGGTCGGGGAGCTGTTTTTT.

The chain joins TRBV5-4 to TRBJ1-4; TRBD1 is a possible D gene (6 bases). Per germline, CDR1 SGHNT and CDR2 YYREEE (reference sequence). The V and J ends lost 3 bases and 0 bases respectively, with 15 bases between them. The CDR3 is 17 amino acids. CDR3 DNA: TGTGCCAGCAGCTATAAGACAGGCCCCGCAACTAATGAAAAACTGTTTTTT. Amino acid sequence: CASSYKTGPATNEKLFF.

The rearrangement joins TRBV5-1 to TRBJ2-3; TRBD1 matches at 8 bases. Germline V gives CDR1 SGHRS, CDR2 YFSETQ. The CDR3 is 15 amino acids. V was pared by 3 bases and J by 0 bases, with 3 bases of the junction left unmatched. DNA for the CDR3: TGCGCCAGCAGCTGGGGACAGGCTAGCACAGATACGCAGTATTTT. This encodes CASSWGQASTDTQYF.

This rearrangement joins TRBV28 to TRBJ1-5; possibly TRBD1 for D (6 bases). Germline V gene data show CDR1 as MDHEN and CDR2 as SYDVKM. Trimming took 5 bases from V and 3 from J, leaving 11 bases between them. The CDR3 is 14 residues long. CDR3 coding DNA: TGTGCCAGCAGTCCCGACAGGCCCAATCAGCCCCAGCATTTT. This codes for CASSPDRPNQPQHF.

As to this clone: The sample contains more than one DNA sequence encoding this CDR3. The chain has TRBV5-1 and TRBJ2-5; a weak D match, TRBD2 (5 bases). V was shortened by 4 bases and J by 4 bases, with 11 bases between the two germline ends. The CDR3 contains 13 residues. CDR1 is SGHRS, CDR2 YFSETQ, per germline. As DNA, the CDR3 is TGCGCCAGCAGCGAGGGATCCGGAGAGACCCAGTACTTC. Its protein product is CASSEGSGETQYF.

The rearrangement uses TRBV6-6 and TRBJ2-5; 7 nucleotides line up with TRBD2. J was trimmed by 5 bases and V by 2 bases; bases with no gene match: 11. Germline V gives CDR1 MNHNY, CDR2 SVGAGI (reference sequence). CDR3 length: 16 amino acids. CDR3 sequence (DNA): TGTGCCAGCAGTTACGGGGTGGGGGGGATCTCGGAGACCCAGTACTTC. This codes for CASSYGVGGISETQYF.

The CDR3 here is CASSDRAGDFNEQFF. The CDR3 region has the DNA TGTGCCAGCAGTGACCGGGCGGGGGATTTCAATGAGCAGTTCTTC. The chain is built from TRBV6-1 and TRBJ2-1; 7 bases map to TRBD2. This CDR3 has 15 amino acids. Trimming removed 3 bases from V and 6 bases from J; junction bases left unmatched: 8. Looked up from germline, CDR1 is MNHNS and CDR2 is SASEGT.

This chain uses TRBV18 with TRBJ2-7; 8 bases match TRBD1. The CDR3 extends over 17 amino acids. V was clipped by 3 bases and J by 4 bases; unmatched bases: 14. Germline CDR1 is KGHSH and CDR2 is LQKENI. The CDR3 is CASSPQITGGSSYEQYF. The CDR3 DNA reads as TGTGCCAGCTCACCGCAAATAACAGGGGGTTCTAGTTACGAGCAGTACTTC.

This rearrangement joins TRBV6-1 to TRBJ1-5; D uncertain. V lost 2 bases and J 4 bases, leaving 9 bases between the germline ends. Looked up from germline, CDR1 is MNHNS and CDR2 is SASEGT. There are 14 residues in the CDR3. The CDR3 loop reads CASSEQNLNQPQHF. The CDR3, as DNA: TGTGCCAGCAGTGAACAGAATCTTAATCAGCCCCAGCATTTT.

The J gene is TRBJ1-5, the V gene TRBV2; 9 bases line up with TRBD1. J was trimmed by 6 bases and V by 7 bases; bases with no gene match: 4. Germline loops: CDR1 SNHLY, CDR2 FYNNEI. CDR3 size: 13 residues. CDR3 protein: CASKTGGRQPQHF. The DNA for the CDR3 is TGTGCCAGCAAGACAGGGGGTCGTCAGCCCCAGCATTTT.

This rearrangement joins TRBV18 to TRBJ1-5, with TRBD1 matching 8 bases. Germline-derived CDR1 and CDR2 are KGHSH and LQKENI. This CDR3 contains 17 residues. Trimming took 4 bases from V and 4 from J; bases not matched to a gene: 12. The CDR3 DNA reads as TGTGCCAGCTCACTCAGATCCGGGACAGGCCCTAATCAGCCCCAGCATTTT. Its translation: CASSLRSGTGPNQPQHF.

The V gene is TRBV11-2, the J gene TRBJ1-3; D is uncertain. The V gene's germline CDR1 is SGHAT and CDR2 FQNNGV. The CDR3 sequence is 17 residues long. V was clipped by 5 bases and J by 0 bases, with 17 bases between them. CDR3 in amino acids: CASSPRSGFLSGNTIYF. The CDR3 bases are TGTGCCAGCAGCCCCCGGAGCGGCTTTCTCTCTGGAAACACCATATATTTT.

The chain links TRBV5-1 to TRBJ2-5, with TRBD2 identical over 7 bases. After removal of 7 bases from V and 1 base from J, the junction contained 13 bases not matched to a gene. This CDR3 region has 16 residues. Germline-derived CDR1 and CDR2 are SGHRS and YFSETQ. The CDR3 DNA is TGCGCCAGCTTTACCGCTAGCGGTCCCCCCCAAGAGACCCAGTACTTC. Residues: CASFTASGPPQETQYF. Filled out from reference TRBV5-1 and TRBJ2-5, the complete variable domain reads KAGVTQTPRYLIKTRGQQVTLSCSPISGHRSVSWYQQTPGQGLQFLFEYFSETQRNKGNFPGRFSGRQFSNSRSEMNVSTLELGDSALYLCASFTASGPPQETQYFGPGTRLLVL.

This clone was detected a few times. This sequence joins TRBV6-6 and TRBJ2-1; no clear D. This CDR3 is 14 amino acids long. Germline CDR1 reads MNHNY; CDR2 reads SVGAGI (reference sequence). Trimming cost V 0 bases and J 7 bases, with 10 bases left between them. The DNA of the CDR3 is TGTGCCAGCAGTTACTCCCCTCGAGAGAATGAGCAGTTCTTC. This encodes CASSYSPRENEQFF.

V is TRBV6-5 and J is TRBJ1-2, with D perhaps TRBD1 (6 bases). V was pared by 5 bases and J by 8 bases, with 12 bases between. This CDR3 is built from 12 residues. Germline CDR1 MNHEY, CDR2 SVGAGI. The CDR3, as DNA: TGTGCCAGCAGTCAGGACAGAAGGGGCTACACCTTC. It is translated as CASSQDRRGYTF.

The CDR3 region has the DNA TGTGCCAGCAGTCGCCCCTATACTAGCGGGGGGGACATTCAGTACTTC. Translated, it gives CASSRPYTSGGDIQYF. V and J are TRBV28 and TRBJ2-4, with 13 bases identical to TRBD2. The V gene's germline CDR1 is MDHEN and CDR2 SYDVKM. This CDR3 has 16 amino acids. V lost 5 bases to trimming and J lost 8 bases; unmatched junction nucleotides: 9.

This sequence joins TRBV19 and TRBJ1-1; D is perhaps TRBD1 (5 bases). The CDR3 contains 14 residues. The ends were cut back, 8 bases at V and 1 base at J, with 14 bases in the middle. Germline CDR1 is LNHDA and CDR2 is SQIVND (reference sequence). The CDR3 loop is CASSTLGGNTEAFF. Written as DNA, the CDR3 is TGTGCCAGTTCTACCCTGGGGGGGAACACTGAAGCTTTCTTT.